These 16 T cell receptor beta chains originate from one sample sequenced in a study of early T cells in non-severe SARS-CoV-2 infection. Via MiXCR, TCRdb re-called the 5' RACE reads, giving one row per CDR3 protein. The sample includes 95,000 to 100,000 distinct CDR3 sequences, approximately 11% of them seen just once. The specimen sequenced was whole blood. The receptor set was obtained from an adult who was a healthcare worker with PCR-confirmed SARS-CoV-2 infection or an uninfected control (not recorded which).

This chain connects TRBV29-1 to TRBJ2-7; 9 bases fit TRBD1. Unmatched junction bases numbered 2, after V lost 7 bases and J lost 1 base. Germline V gene sequence: CDR1 SQVTM, CDR2 ANQGSEA. The CDR3 totals 12 residues. CDR3 nucleotide sequence: TGCAGCGCTGGACAGGGGTCCTACGAGCAGTACTTC. This gives the protein CSAGQGSYEQYF.

The chain joins TRBV19 to TRBJ1-5, with D uncertain. Germline-derived CDR1 and CDR2 are LNHDA and SQIVND (reference sequence). The CDR3 covers 14 residues. V shed 5 bases and J shed 1 base, with 9 bases lying between them. The CDR3, as DNA: TGTGCCAGTAGTTACCGTGAGAGCAATCAGCCCCAGCATTTT. It specifies CASSYRESNQPQHF.

The gene calls are TRBV18 and TRBJ1-2, with no clear D. CDR1 and CDR2 (germline): KGHSH, LQKENI. The CDR3 has 14 residues. Trimming pared 0 bases from V and 3 bases from J, leaving 8 bases between. Here the CDR3 reads CASSPPAGDYGYTF. For the CDR3, the DNA is TGTGCCAGCTCACCACCGGCCGGCGACTATGGCTACACCTTC. The full variable domain, rest sourced from reference TRBV18 and TRBJ1-2, is NAGVMQNPRHLVRRRGQEARLRCSPMKGHSHVYWYRQLPEEGLKFMVYLQKENIIDESGMPKERFSAEFPKEGPSILRIQQVVRGDSAAYFCASSPPAGDYGYTFGSGTRLTVV.

This clonotype was seen a handful of times. V gene TRBV7-3 combines with J gene TRBJ1-1, with unresolved D. The V end lost 5 bases, the J end lost 5 bases, and 12 bases lay between the germline ends. Germline-derived CDR1 and CDR2 are SGHTA and FQGTGA. The length of the CDR3 is 13 residues. The CDR3 bases are TGTGCCAGCAGCGCTGACCTGGGAACTGAAGCTTTCTTT. Translating it yields CASSADLGTEAFF. The whole variable domain, filled in from reference TRBV7-3 and TRBJ1-1, reads GAGVSQTPSNKVTEKGKYVELRCDPISGHTALYWYRQSLGQGPEFLIYFQGTGAADDSGLPNDRFFAVRPEGSVSTLKIQRTERGDSAVYLCASSADLGTEAFFGQGTRLTVV.

This sequence joins TRBV6-5 and TRBJ2-7; D perhaps matches TRBD1 (7 bases). CDR1 and CDR2 (germline): MNHEY, SVGAGI. The CDR3 loop spans 13 amino acids. V lost 8 bases and J lost 0, with 11 bases in between. DNA of the CDR3: TGTGCCAGCGCCAGGGGGGACTCCTACGAGCAGTACTTC. As protein: CASARGDSYEQYF.

This clonotype came up a few times. The V gene is TRBV2, the J gene TRBJ2-3; 13 bases match TRBD2. J lost 2 bases, V lost 5 bases, and 10 bases had no gene match. Germline V gene lookup returns CDR1 SNHLY and CDR2 FYNNEI. This CDR3 is 18 amino acids long. The CDR3 DNA reads TGTGCCAGCAGTACACCTCGGACTAGCGGGGGACTCACAGATACGCAGTATTTT. Amino acids: CASSTPRTSGGLTDTQYF.

This clonotype was seen many times. This sequence joins TRBV5-1 and TRBJ1-4; D is uncertain. V dropped 5 bases and J dropped 7 bases, with 15 bases sitting between them. Germline CDR1 SGHRS, CDR2 YFSETQ. The CDR3 runs to 14 residues. CDR3 nucleotides: TGCGCCAGCAGTACCAGCCCCACTGGTGAAAAACTGTTTTTT. Translation: CASSTSPTGEKLFF.

Many counts were recorded for this clonotype. The genes are TRBV19 and TRBJ1-2; D not resolved. Germline V gene lookup returns CDR1 LNHDA and CDR2 SQIVND (reference sequence). The V gene lost 3 bases and the J gene lost 3 bases, with 11 bases spanning the gap. The CDR3 contains 14 residues. The chain's CDR3 is CASSIAVRDYGYTF. CDR3 nucleotides: TGTGCCAGTAGTATCGCAGTTCGGGACTATGGCTACACCTTC.

This clonotype was counted many times. The chain has TRBV20-1 and TRBJ1-1; D might be TRBD1 (5 bases). This CDR3 region has 15 residues. CDR1 and CDR2 from the germline V gene are DFQATT and SNEGSKA (reference sequence). The V gene lost 6 bases and the J gene lost 0 bases, with 17 bases spanning the gap. The CDR3 DNA reads TGCAGTGCCCCTAACCGGGAGGGGTTGAACACTGAAGCTTTCTTT. Its translation is CSAPNREGLNTEAFF.

This chain joins TRBV20-1 and TRBJ1-1; no clear D. CDR1 is DFQATT, CDR2 SNEGSKA, per germline (reference sequence). V lost 1 base and J 0 bases, leaving 6 bases between the germline ends. The CDR3 loop spans 13 amino acids. CDR3 DNA: TGCAGTGCTAGAGGGGGTATGAACACTGAAGCTTTCTTT. Translated: CSARGGMNTEAFF.

This clonotype has only a few counts. The chain has TRBV20-1 and TRBJ1-4; no definite D call. V lost 5 bases, J lost 8 bases, and 9 bases lay in between. The CDR3 sequence is 11 residues long. The germline V gene has CDR1 DFQATT and CDR2 SNEGSKA (reference sequence). Here the CDR3 DNA reads TGCAGTGCTCCAACTTGGGAAAAACTGTTTTTT. Translated: CSAPTWEKLFF.

Comment on this clonotype: The junction shows a germline mismatch at one end, possibly a read error. The chain employs TRBV12-3 or TRBV12-4 and TRBJ2-7; unclear D gene. This CDR3 spans 14 amino acids. CDR3 sequence reads: CVSKMGRRAYEQYF. The CDR3, as DNA: TGTGTCAGCAAGATGGGTCGGAGAGCCTACGAGCAGTACTTC.

This clonotype was counted only a few times. A read error may account for a junction end that differs from germline. The chain uses TRBV7-7 and TRBJ2-1; 9 nucleotides align to TRBD2. This CDR3 is built from 16 residues. Per the germline V gene, CDR1 is SSHAT and CDR2 is FNYEAQ (reference sequence). In nucleotides, the CDR3 is TGTGCTAGCAGCTTAGTAGCGGGAGCGGCCTACAATGAGCAGTTCTTC. It specifies CASSLVAGAAYNEQFF. Combining the CDR3 with reference TRBV7-7 and TRBJ2-1 gives the whole variable domain GAGVSQSPRYKVTKRGQDVTLRCDPISSHATLYWYQQALGQGPEFLTYFNYEAQPDKSGLPSDRFSAERPEGSISTLTIQRTEQRDSAMYRCASSLVAGAAYNEQFFGPGTRLTVL.

V gene TRBV28 combines with J gene TRBJ2-7, with 13 nucleotides matching TRBD2. Per the germline V gene, CDR1 is MDHEN and CDR2 is SYDVKM. The V gene end was trimmed by 10 bases and the J gene end by 6 bases; junction bases not matched to a gene: 9. CDR3 length: 14 residues. CDR3 nucleotides: TGTGCCACCATACCTAGACTAGCGGGAGGCGAGCAGTACTTC. Its translation is CATIPRLAGGEQYF. The full variable domain, with the rest looked up from reference TRBV28 and TRBJ2-7, is DVKVTQSSRYLVKRTGEKVFLECVQDMDHENMFWYRQDPGLGLRLIYFSYDVKMKEKGDIPEGYSVSREKKERFSLILESASTNQTSMYLCATIPRLAGGEQYFGPGTRLTVT.

The chain has TRBV19 and TRBJ2-2; weak D call: TRBD2 (5 bases). CDR1 LNHDA and CDR2 SQIVND come from the germline V gene (reference sequence). Trimming took off 7 bases at V and 1 base at J, with 10 bases between the two ends. The CDR3 consists of 14 residues. The CDR3 DNA reads TGTGCCAGTACAACGGCGGGGAACACCGGGGAGCTGTTTTTT. It yields the protein CASTTAGNTGELFF.

The V and J genes are TRBV28 and TRBJ2-7, with D possibly TRBD1 on 5 matching bases. In germline, CDR1 is MDHEN, CDR2 SYDVKM. Trimming shortened V by 3 bases and J by 9 bases, and 12 bases separated the two germline ends. The CDR3 has 12 residues. Here the CDR3 reads CASSLRQGWQYF. The CDR3 DNA follows: TGTGCCAGCAGTTTGAGGCAGGGCTGGCAGTACTTC. The full variable domain, completed using reference TRBV28 and TRBJ2-7, is DVKVTQSSRYLVKRTGEKVFLECVQDMDHENMFWYRQDPGLGLRLIYFSYDVKMKEKGDIPEGYSVSREKKERFSLILESASTNQTSMYLCASSLRQGWQYFGPGTRLTVT.